The 5 T cell receptor beta chains listed next were all sequenced from one sample in a study of T cell responses to AZD1222 COVID-19 vaccine. Profiling relied on immunoSEQ multiplex PCR, and the TCRdb table lists in-frame clones only, not all of them. The sample yields around 150,000 clones, about 90% seen once. This specimen consisted of peripheral blood, obtained on day 0 of AZD1222 vaccination. All receptors derive from an adult in good health.

The chain recombines TRBV28 with TRBJ1-5; 7 nucleotides match TRBD1. Unmatched junction bases numbered 7, after V lost 5 bases and J lost 0 bases. CDR1 MDHEN and CDR2 SYDVKM come from the germline V gene. The CDR3 is 16 residues long. The chain's CDR3 is CASSNRQGLSNQPQHF. CDR3 DNA sequence: TGTGCCAGCAGTAATCGACAGGGACTTAGCAATCAGCCCCAGCATTTT.

V gene TRBV30 combines with J gene TRBJ2-7; D possibly corresponds to TRBD2 (6 bases). The CDR3 loop spans 12 amino acids. Germline-derived CDR1 and CDR2 are GTSNPN and SVGIG (reference sequence). V lost 2 bases and J lost 7, with 12 bases in between. The CDR3 sequence: CAWSSGDFEQYF. As DNA, the CDR3 is TGTGCCTGGAGTTCGGGGGACTTTGAGCAGTACTTC.

This sequence joins TRBV4-2 and TRBJ1-3; no firm D call. V was cut by 0 bases and J by 0 bases, with 9 bases left in between. CDR3 length: 16 amino acids. Germline lookup yields CDR1 LGHNA and CDR2 YNFKEQ. In nucleotides, the CDR3 is TGTGCCAGCAGCCAAGATATGCTGCACTCTGGAAACACCATATATTTT. Its protein is CASSQDMLHSGNTIYF.

This chain joins TRBV7-3 and TRBJ2-1; TRBD1 might be the D (5 bases). The CDR3 has 15 residues. Per the germline V gene, CDR1 is SGHTA and CDR2 is FQGTGA. V dropped 2 bases and J dropped 6 bases, with 14 bases sitting between them. In DNA form, the CDR3 reads TGTGCCAGCAGCTTAGAGATTGGGGCCCGCAATGAGCAGTTCTTC. Translating it yields CASSLEIGARNEQFF.

This chain links TRBV9 with TRBJ1-3; 7 nucleotides agree with TRBD1. CDR1 is SGDLS and CDR2 is YYNGEE in the germline V gene. The CDR3 runs 16 residues. J lost 0 bases, V lost 3 bases, and 6 bases had no gene match. This CDR3 reads CASSGSTGVSGNTIYF. DNA of the CDR3: TGTGCCAGCAGCGGGTCTACAGGGGTCTCTGGAAACACCATATATTTT.